This T cell receptor (beta chain) was observed in a study of T cell responses to AZD1222 COVID-19 vaccine. Study outcomes and limitations: Most donors were white British and more were female, and clonal diversity was possibly underestimated. Repertoires were obtained solely post-peak T cell response.

Worth noting for this clone: The antigen remains unidentified.

Sequenced by immunoSEQ multiplex PCR; TCRdb stores in-frame clones only, minus some. Of fewer than 40,000 clones listed, about nine tenths are singletons. The CDR3 length is 15 residues. Germline lookup yields CDR1 SGHAT and CDR2 FQDESV (reference sequence). The V gene end was trimmed by 3 bases and the J gene end by 1 base; junction bases not matched to a gene: 3. This clonotype was obtained from an adult who received the MenACWY meningococcal vaccine as a control. The chain combines TRBV11-1 with TRBJ2-7; 10 positions match TRBD1. The sequences come from peripheral blood, collected 28 days after the second dose of the MenACWY control vaccine. The CDR3, as DNA: TGTGCCAGCAGCTTCGGGACAGGGGTTTCCTACGAGCAGTACTTC. It encodes CASSFGTGVSYEQYF.